The subject of this entry is one T cell receptor beta chain. Germline CDR1 is MDHEN and CDR2 is SYDVKM. This CDR3 comprises 14 residues. V lost 2 bases and J lost 4, with 12 bases in between. TCRdb re-called the RT-PCR reads with MiXCR, one entry per CDR3 protein. The data show under 750,000 distinct CDR3 sequences, over 9.5% seen once. These data come from a study of response to subunit inactivated influenza vaccine. The sample consisted of PBMCs from blood, taken on the day of vaccination. The receptor's source is a man in his fifties who received an inactivated influenza vaccine. The genes are TRBV28 and TRBJ2-7; possible D gene TRBD2, 7 bases. CDR3 sequence reads: CASSLAGARYEQYF. Here the CDR3 DNA reads TGTGCCAGCAGTTTAGCGGGGGCGCGGTACGAGCAGTACTTC.